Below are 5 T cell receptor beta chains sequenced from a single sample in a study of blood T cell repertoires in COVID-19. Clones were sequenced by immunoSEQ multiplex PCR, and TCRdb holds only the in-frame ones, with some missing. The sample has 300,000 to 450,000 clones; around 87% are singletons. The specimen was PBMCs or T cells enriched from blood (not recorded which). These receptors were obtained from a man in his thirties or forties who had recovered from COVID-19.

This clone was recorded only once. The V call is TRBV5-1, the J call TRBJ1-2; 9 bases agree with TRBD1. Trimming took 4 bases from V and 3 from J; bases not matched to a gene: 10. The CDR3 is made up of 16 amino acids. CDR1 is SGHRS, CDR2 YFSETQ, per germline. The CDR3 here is CASSSGGQGLDYGYTF. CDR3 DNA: TGCGCCAGCAGCAGTGGGGGACAGGGATTAGACTATGGCTACACCTTC.

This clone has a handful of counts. CDR3 region: CASSVTRDYLGQYF. The CDR3 coding sequence is TGTGCCAGCAGCGTTACCCGGGACTACCTGGGGCAGTACTTC. The V gene is TRBV7-8, the J gene TRBJ2-7; 7 positions match TRBD2. Germline values: CDR1 SGHVS, CDR2 FQNEAQ. The CDR3 loop spans 14 amino acids. V lost 5 bases and J lost 9; bases outside the gene matches: 13.

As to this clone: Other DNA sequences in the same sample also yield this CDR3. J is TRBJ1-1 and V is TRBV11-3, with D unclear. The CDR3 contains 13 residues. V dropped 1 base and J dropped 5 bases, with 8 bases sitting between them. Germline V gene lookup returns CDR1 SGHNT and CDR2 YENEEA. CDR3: CASSLGTGTEAFF. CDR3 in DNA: TGTGCCAGCAGCTTAGGAACGGGGACTGAAGCTTTCTTT.

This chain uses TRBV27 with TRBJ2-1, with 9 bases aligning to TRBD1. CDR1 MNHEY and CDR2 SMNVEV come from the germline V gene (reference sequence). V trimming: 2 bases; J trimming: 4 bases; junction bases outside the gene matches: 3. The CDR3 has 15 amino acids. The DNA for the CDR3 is TGTGCCAGCAGTTTAACGGGACAGGGTTACAATGAGCAGTTCTTC. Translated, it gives CASSLTGQGYNEQFF.

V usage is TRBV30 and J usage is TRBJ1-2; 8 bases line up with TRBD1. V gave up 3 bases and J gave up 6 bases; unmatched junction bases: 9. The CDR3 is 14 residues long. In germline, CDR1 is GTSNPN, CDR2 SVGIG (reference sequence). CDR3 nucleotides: TGTGCCTGGAGAGACTCAGGGGGCGCGCATGGCTACACCTTC. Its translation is CAWRDSGGAHGYTF. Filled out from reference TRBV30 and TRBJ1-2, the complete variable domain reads SQTIHQWPATLVQPVGSPLSLECTVEGTSNPNLYWYRQAAGRGLQLLFYSVGIGQISSEVPQNLSASRPQDRQFILSSKKLLLSDSGFYLCAWRDSGGAHGYTFGSGTRLTVV.